A selection of T cell receptor beta chains follows, all from one sample in a study of blood T cell repertoires in COVID-19. Only in-frame clones appear in the TCRdb table, and some are missing; sequencing was by immunoSEQ multiplex PCR. Of around 310,000 clones listed, about 89% were seen once; the top ten hold approximately 12%. Sequenced input: peripheral blood. These receptors were obtained from a woman aged 55-75 years with acute or convalescent COVID-19. Both conserved end residues are part of each CDR3. D genes are given only for firm matches. Clone size appears in some rows only: once, few, many, or a class for an expanded clone.

j_call clone_size d_call v_call cdr3_aa cdr3_nt
TRBJ1-3 few TRBD1 TRBV9 CASSVSGTVSGNTIYF TGTGCCAGCAGCGTATCTGGGACAGTCTCTGGAAACACCATATATTTT
TRBJ2-3 . . TRBV21-1 CASSNRGREDPTDTQYF TGTGCCAGCAGCAATCGGGGGAGGGAAGACCCCACAGATACGCAGTATTTT
TRBJ1-6 . . TRBV13 CASSESRGNSPLHF TGTGCCAGCAGCGAGAGCAGGGGTAATTCACCCCTCCACTTT
TRBJ2-1 . TRBD1 TRBV5-1 CASSAQGADQFF TGCGCCAGCAGCGCCCAGGGGGCGGACCAGTTCTTC
TRBJ1-1 . TRBD1 TRBV27 CASFRDRVTEAFF TGTGCCAGCTTCCGGGACAGGGTCACTGAAGCTTTCTTT
TRBJ1-4 . . TRBV19 CASSALGGRGEKLFF TGTGCCAGTAGTGCTCTCGGGGGAAGGGGTGAAAAACTGTTTTTT
TRBJ1-5 . TRBD1 TRBV7-9 CASSSTTGGLSNQPQHF TGTGCCAGCAGCTCAACGACAGGGGGCCTTAGCAATCAGCCCCAGCATTTT
TRBJ1-6 . TRBD1 TRBV5-4 CASSWGQGIDPLHF TGTGCCAGCAGCTGGGGACAGGGGATTGATCCCCTCCACTTT
TRBJ2-3 . TRBD1 TRBV19 CASSIARGGLGTDTQYF TGTGCCAGTAGTATAGCCCGAGGGGGCTTGGGCACAGATACGCAGTATTTT
TRBJ1-2 . TRBD1 TRBV7-9 CASSLSGTEQSYGYTF TGTGCCAGCAGCTTATCGGGGACAGAGCAGTCCTATGGCTACACCTTC
TRBJ1-2 . . TRBV25-1 CASSVYGNYGYTF TGTGCCAGCAGTGTCTACGGGAACTATGGCTACACCTTC
TRBJ1-4 . . TRBV6-5 CASSYGANEKLFF TGTGCCAGCAGTTACGGGGCCAATGAAAAACTGTTTTTT
TRBJ1-1 . . TRBV6-5 CASRHPTADTEAFF TGTGCCAGCAGGCACCCAACAGCGGATACTGAAGCTTTCTTT
TRBJ2-5 . TRBD2 TRBV6-6 CASRTGSGGRETQYF TGTGCCAGCAGGACAGGTAGCGGGGGGCGGGAGACCCAGTACTTC
TRBJ1-5 . TRBD1 TRBV18 CASSSGTGNQPQHF TGTGCCAGCTCATCTGGGACAGGCAATCAGCCCCAGCATTTT
TRBJ1-2 . . TRBV10-3 CAISDSARVNYGYTF TGTGCCATCAGTGACTCGGCCAGGGTGAACTATGGCTACACCTTC
TRBJ1-3 . TRBD1 TRBV5-4 CASSLGGQSSGNTIYF TGTGCCAGCAGCTTAGGGGGACAGTCCTCTGGAAACACCATATATTTT
TRBJ2-3 many . TRBV12-3/TRBV12-4 CASSTTRDTQYF TGTGCCAGCAGTACCACTAGGGATACGCAGTATTTT
TRBJ2-2 once . TRBV19 CASSIYTGELFF TGTGCCAGTAGTATCTACACCGGGGAGCTGTTTTTT
TRBJ1-2 . . TRBV15 CATLGSGRGYTF TGTGCCACCCTTGGGAGTGGTCGTGGCTACACCTTC
TRBJ2-7 . TRBD1 TRBV2 CATYRDRVDEQYF TGTGCCACTTACCGGGACAGGGTCGACGAGCAGTACTTC
TRBJ2-1 . TRBD2 TRBV7-8 CASSYLSGSGDEQFF TGTGCCAGCAGCTACCTCAGCGGGAGTGGGGATGAGCAGTTCTTC
TRBJ1-2 . . TRBV4-1 CASSHGQTNYGYTF TGCGCCAGCAGCCACGGACAGACTAACTATGGCTACACCTTC
TRBJ1-6 . . TRBV7-8 CASAGAGNSPLHF TGTGCCAGCGCGGGGGCAGGTAATTCACCCCTCCACTTT
TRBJ1-1 . TRBD1 TRBV7-9 CASSTWTGGNTEAFF TGTGCCAGCAGCACGTGGACAGGGGGGAACACTGAAGCTTTCTTT
TRBJ1-2 . TRBD1 TRBV9 CASSVAQGALYGYTF TGTGCCAGCAGCGTAGCACAGGGGGCCCTCTATGGCTACACCTTC